The subject of this entry is one T cell receptor (beta chain). Its antigen is as yet unknown. Expressed TCRB transcripts got sequenced, as all isolated RNA was reverse transcribed. Here immunoSEQ multiplex PCR was the method, and the copy in TCRdb shows in-frame clones only, minus some. This table holds around 300,000 clones, 12% to 15% found once. The CDR3 length is 14 residues. Germline V gives CDR1 MNHEY, CDR2 SVGAGI. Each donor gave one heparinised blood draw averaging about 110 mL. These data originate in a study of beta chain features in type 1 diabetes. Overall study findings and caveats: Because the template was cDNA, high-expressing cells might be over-represented.

The V and J genes are TRBV6-5 and TRBJ2-5, with 8 bases matching TRBD1. Gene TRBJ2-7 matches the end of the DNA better, so the J call may be wrong. This TCR was sampled from a man aged 25-45 years in good health. The sequenced sample consisted of central memory CD4+ T cells from blood. The CDR3 spells CASSRRDRSYEQYF. CDR3 nucleotides: TGTGCCAGCAGTCGAAGGGACAGGTCCTACGAGCAGTACTTC.